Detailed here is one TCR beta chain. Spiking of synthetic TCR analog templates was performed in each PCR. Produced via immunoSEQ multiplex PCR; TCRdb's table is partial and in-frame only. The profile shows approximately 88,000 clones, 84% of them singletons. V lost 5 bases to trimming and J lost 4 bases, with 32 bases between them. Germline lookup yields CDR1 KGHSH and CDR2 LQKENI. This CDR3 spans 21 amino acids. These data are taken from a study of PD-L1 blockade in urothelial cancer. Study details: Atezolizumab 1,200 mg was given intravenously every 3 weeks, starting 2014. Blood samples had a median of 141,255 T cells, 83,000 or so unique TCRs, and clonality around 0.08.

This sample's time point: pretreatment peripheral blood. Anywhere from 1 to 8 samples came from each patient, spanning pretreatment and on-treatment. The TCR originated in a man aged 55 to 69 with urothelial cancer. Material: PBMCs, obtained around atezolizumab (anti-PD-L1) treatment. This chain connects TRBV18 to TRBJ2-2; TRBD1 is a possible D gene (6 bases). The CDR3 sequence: CASSATTRAGAKSVGTGELFF. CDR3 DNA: TGTGCCAGCTCAGCGACGACCAGGGCAGGGGCCAAGAGCGTGGGCACCGGGGAGCTGTTTTTT. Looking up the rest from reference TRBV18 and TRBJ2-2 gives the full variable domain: NAGVMQNPRHLVRRRGQEARLRCSPMKGHSHVYWYRQLPEEGLKFMVYLQKENIIDESGMPKERFSAEFPKEGPSILRIQQVVRGDSAAYFCASSATTRAGAKSVGTGELFFGEGSRLTVL.